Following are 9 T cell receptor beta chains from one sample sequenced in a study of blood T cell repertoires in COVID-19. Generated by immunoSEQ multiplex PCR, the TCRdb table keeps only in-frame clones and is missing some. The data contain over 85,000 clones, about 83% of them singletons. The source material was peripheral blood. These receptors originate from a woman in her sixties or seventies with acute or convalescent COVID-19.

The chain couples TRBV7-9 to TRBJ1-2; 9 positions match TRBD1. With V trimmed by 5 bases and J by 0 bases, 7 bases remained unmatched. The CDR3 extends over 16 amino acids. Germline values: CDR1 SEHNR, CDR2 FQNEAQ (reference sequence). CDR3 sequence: CASSLVRQGANYGYTF. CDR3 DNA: TGTGCCAGCAGCCTAGTAAGACAGGGGGCTAACTATGGCTACACCTTC.

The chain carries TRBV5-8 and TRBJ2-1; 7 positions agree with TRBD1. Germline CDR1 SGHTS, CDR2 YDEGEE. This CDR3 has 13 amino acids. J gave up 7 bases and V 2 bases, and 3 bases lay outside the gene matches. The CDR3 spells CASSFDRVNEQFF. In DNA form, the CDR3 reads TGTGCCAGCAGCTTTGACAGGGTGAATGAGCAGTTCTTC.

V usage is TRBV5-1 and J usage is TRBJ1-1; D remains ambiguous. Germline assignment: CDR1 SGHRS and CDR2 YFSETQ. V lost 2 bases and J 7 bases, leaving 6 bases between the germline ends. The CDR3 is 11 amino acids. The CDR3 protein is CASSFSGEAFF. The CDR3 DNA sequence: TGCGCCAGCAGCTTCAGCGGTGAAGCTTTCTTT.

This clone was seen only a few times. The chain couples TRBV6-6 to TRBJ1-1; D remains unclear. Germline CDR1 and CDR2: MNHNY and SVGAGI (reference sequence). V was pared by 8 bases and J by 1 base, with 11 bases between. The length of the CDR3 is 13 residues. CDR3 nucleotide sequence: TGTGCCAGCCTAGGTGAGGGGAACACTGAAGCTTTCTTT. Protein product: CASLGEGNTEAFF.

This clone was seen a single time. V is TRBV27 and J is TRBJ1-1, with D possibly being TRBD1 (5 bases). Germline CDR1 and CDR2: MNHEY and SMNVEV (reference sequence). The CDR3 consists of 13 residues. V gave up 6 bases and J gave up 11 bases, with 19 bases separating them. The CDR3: CASRRATEFHAFF. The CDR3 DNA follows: TGTGCCAGCAGAAGAGCGACAGAATTTCACGCTTTCTTT.

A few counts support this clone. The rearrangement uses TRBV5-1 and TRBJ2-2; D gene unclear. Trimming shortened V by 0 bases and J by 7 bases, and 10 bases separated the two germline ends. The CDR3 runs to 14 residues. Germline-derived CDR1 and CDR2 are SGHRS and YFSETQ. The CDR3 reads CASSLAPSDGELFF. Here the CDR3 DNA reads TGCGCCAGCAGCTTGGCCCCCAGCGACGGGGAGCTGTTTTTT.

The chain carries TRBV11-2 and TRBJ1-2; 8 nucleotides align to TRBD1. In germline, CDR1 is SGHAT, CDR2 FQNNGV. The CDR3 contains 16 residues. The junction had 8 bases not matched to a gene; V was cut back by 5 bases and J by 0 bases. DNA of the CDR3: TGTGCCAGCAGCCTCAGGACAGGGAGCTCTAACTATGGCTACACCTTC. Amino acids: CASSLRTGSSNYGYTF.

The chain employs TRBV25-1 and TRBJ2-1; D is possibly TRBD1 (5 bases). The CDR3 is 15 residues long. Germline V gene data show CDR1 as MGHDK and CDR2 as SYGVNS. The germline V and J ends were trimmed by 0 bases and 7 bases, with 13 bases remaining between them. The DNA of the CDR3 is TGTGCCAGCAGTGAATACAAGGGGCCGAGGAATGAGCAGTTCTTC. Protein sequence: CASSEYKGPRNEQFF.

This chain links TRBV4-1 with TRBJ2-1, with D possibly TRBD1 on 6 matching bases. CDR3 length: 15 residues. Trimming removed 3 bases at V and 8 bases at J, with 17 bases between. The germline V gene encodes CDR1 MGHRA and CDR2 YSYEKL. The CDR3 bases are TGCGCCAGCAGCCACGTATCGACAGGCGCGGATGAGCAGTTCTTC. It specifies CASSHVSTGADEQFF.